A selection of T cell receptor beta chains follows, all from one sample in a study of T cells in Graves' hyperthyroidism and ophthalmopathy. TCRdb independently ran MiXCR on the multiplex PCR reads; one entry per CDR3 protein. Among about 360,000 distinct CDR3 sequences listed, roughly an eighth were seen once. Material: blood. These receptors all come from a woman aged 18 to 35 with Graves' hyperthyroidism. CDR3s include the opening cysteine and the closing phenylalanine or tryptophan. Fields, in order: clone size, V gene, J gene, D gene, CDR3 protein, CDR3 DNA. The D gene is left open where the match is weak. Clone size appears in some rows only: once, few, many, or a class for an expanded clone.

>many|TRBV13|TRBJ2-3|TRBD1
CASSLGTGGIDTQYF
TGTGCCAGCAGCTTAGGGACAGGGGGCATCGATACGCAGTATTTT
>few|TRBV30|TRBJ1-4|NA
CAWSVKDTTNEKLFF
TGTGCCTGGAGTGTAAAAGATACAACTAATGAAAAACTGTTTTTT
>many|TRBV5-5|TRBJ2-1|TRBD2
CASSLVSSGGSSEQFF
TGTGCCAGCAGCTTGGTGTCTAGCGGGGGGAGTTCGGAGCAGTTCTTC
>many|TRBV5-6|TRBJ1-1|NA
CASSRVWGDTEAFF
TGTGCCAGCAGCCGGGTGTGGGGGGACACTGAAGCTTTCTTT
>many|TRBV20-1|TRBJ2-1|TRBD1
CSAVDRGSYNEQFF
TGCAGTGCCGTGGACAGGGGGTCCTACAATGAGCAGTTCTTC
>many|TRBV10-3|TRBJ1-1|NA
CATRPRDQNTEAFF
TGTGCCACCCGCCCACGGGACCAAAACACTGAAGCTTTCTTT
>many|TRBV6-1|TRBJ1-2|TRBD1
CASSQPGGPTNGYTF
TGTGCCAGCAGTCAACCAGGGGGGCCTACCAATGGCTACACCTTC
>many|TRBV15|TRBJ2-3|TRBD1
CATSSPGQGATDTQYF
TGTGCCACCAGCAGCCCAGGACAGGGGGCCACAGATACGCAGTATTTT
>many|TRBV7-8|TRBJ1-5|NA
CASSARDPNQPQHF
TGTGCCAGCAGCGCCCGGGACCCTAATCAGCCCCAGCATTTT
>many|TRBV7-2|TRBJ1-3|NA
CASSPNDRLSGNTIYF
TGTGCCAGCAGCCCTAACGACAGGCTCTCTGGAAACACCATATATTTT
>many|TRBV2|TRBJ2-6|NA
CASSDGGVAVRGANVLTF
TGTGCCAGCAGTGATGGCGGGGTGGCTGTGCGTGGGGCCAACGTCCTGACTTTC
>many|TRBV6-2/TRBV6-3|TRBJ2-7|NA
CASSPGRREQYF
TGTGCCAGCAGCCCTGGACGGAGAGAGCAGTACTTC
>many|TRBV7-8|TRBJ1-1|NA
CASSSWASGTEAFF
TGTGCCAGCAGCTCCTGGGCCAGCGGCACTGAAGCTTTCTTT
>many|TRBV7-9|TRBJ2-7|TRBD2
CASSGGDSPWEQYF
TGTGCCAGCTCGGGGGGGGATTCCCCTTGGGAGCAGTACTTC
>few|TRBV28|TRBJ1-4|TRBD1
CATGQGVTNEKLVF
TGTGCCACAGGGCAGGGGGTCACTAATGAAAAACTGGTTTTT
>NA|TRBV5-1|TRBJ2-7|TRBD2
CASSYTGLAGPYEQYF
TGCGCCAGCAGCTATACTGGACTAGCGGGGCCCTACGAGCAGTACTTC
>NA|TRBV7-3|TRBJ2-2|NA
CASSFSLVGHSNTGELFF
TGTGCCAGCAGCTTCAGTCTGGTTGGCCATTCGAACACCGGGGAGCTGTTTTTT
>NA|TRBV5-1|TRBJ2-5|NA
CASSLAGRGTQYF
TGCGCCAGCAGCTTGGCCGGGCGAGGGACCCAGTACTTC
>many|TRBV9|TRBJ2-1|TRBD1
CASSPPDRGWAPNEQFF
TGTGCCAGCAGCCCTCCAGACAGGGGGTGGGCCCCCAATGAGCAGTTCTTC
>NA|TRBV15|TRBJ1-5|NA
CATSRANQPQHF
TGTGCCACCAGCAGAGCCAATCAGCCCCAGCATTTT
>many|TRBV7-3|TRBJ2-7|NA
CASSRGGDSSGEQYF
TGTGCCAGCAGCCGAGGGGGGGACTCCTCGGGCGAGCAGTACTTC
>many|TRBV10-3|TRBJ2-7|NA
CAISAVGGTYEQYF
TGTGCCATCAGTGCAGTTGGTGGTACCTACGAGCAGTACTTC
>NA|TRBV9|TRBJ2-2|TRBD1
CASSALGQGALFGTGELFF
TGTGCCAGCAGCGCCCTTGGACAGGGGGCTTTATTCGGCACCGGGGAGCTGTTTTTT
>few|TRBV7-9|TRBJ2-5|TRBD1
CASSLWGQGAETQYF
TGTGCCAGCAGCTTATGGGGACAGGGGGCAGAGACCCAGTACTTC
>many|TRBV28|TRBJ1-4|NA
CASSFGGGIGEKLFF
TGTGCCAGCAGTTTTGGTGGGGGTATAGGGGAAAAACTGTTTTTT
>many|TRBV5-8|TRBJ1-2|NA
CASSALGDPF
TGTGCCAGCAGCGCCCTCGGGGACCCCTTC
>many|TRBV9|TRBJ1-1|NA
CASSPRAEIEAFF
TGTGCCAGCAGCCCTCGCGCTGAGATCGAAGCTTTCTTT
>many|TRBV4-1|TRBJ1-1|NA
CASSQVGRNTEAFF
TGCGCCAGCAGCCAAGTCGGCAGGAACACTGAAGCTTTCTTT
>many|TRBV15|TRBJ2-7|TRBD1
CATSAQGAGEQYF
TGTGCCACCAGCGCCCAGGGGGCAGGAGAGCAGTACTTC
>NA|TRBV5-1|TRBJ1-4|NA
CASSPGRSATNEKLFF
TGCGCCAGCAGCCCCGGGAGGAGTGCAACTAATGAAAAACTGTTTTTT
>many|TRBV28|TRBJ1-6|NA
CASSFGAGVSPLHF
TGTGCCAGCAGTTTCGGGGCTGGTGTTTCACCCCTCCACTTT